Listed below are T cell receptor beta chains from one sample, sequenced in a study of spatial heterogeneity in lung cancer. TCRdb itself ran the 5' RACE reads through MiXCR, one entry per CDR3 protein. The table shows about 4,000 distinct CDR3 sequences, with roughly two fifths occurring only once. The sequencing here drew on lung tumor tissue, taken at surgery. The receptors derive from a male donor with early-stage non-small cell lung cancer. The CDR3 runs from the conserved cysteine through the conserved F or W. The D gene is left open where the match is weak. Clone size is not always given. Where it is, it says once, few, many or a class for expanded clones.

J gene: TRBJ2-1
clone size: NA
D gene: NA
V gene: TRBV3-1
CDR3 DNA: TGTGCCAGCAGCCCCCCGGACAGCACGTGGGGGTTGCAGTTCTTC
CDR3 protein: CASSPPDSTWGLQFF

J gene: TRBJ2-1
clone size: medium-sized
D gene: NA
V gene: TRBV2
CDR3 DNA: TGTGCCAGCAGTCCCGGAGGCAGAAACGATGAGCAGTTCTTC
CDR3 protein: CASSPGGRNDEQFF

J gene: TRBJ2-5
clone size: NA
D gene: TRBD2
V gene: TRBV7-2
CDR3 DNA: TGTGCCAGCAGCTTTAGCGGGGGGGCCGAAGAGACCCAGTACTTC
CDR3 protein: CASSFSGGAEETQYF

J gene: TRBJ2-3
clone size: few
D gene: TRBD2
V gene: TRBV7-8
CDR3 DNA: TGTGCCAGCAGCTCCCCCACAGCGGGGGGGCGAGATACGCAGTATTTT
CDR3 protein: CASSSPTAGGRDTQYF

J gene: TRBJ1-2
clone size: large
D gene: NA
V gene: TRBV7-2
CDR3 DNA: TGTGCCAGCAGCTTAAGTTTTTCTCATGGCTACACCTTC
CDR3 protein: CASSLSFSHGYTF

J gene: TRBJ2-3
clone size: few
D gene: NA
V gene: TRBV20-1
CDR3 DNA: TGCAGTGCTAGAGTGGCTGCTACAGATACGCAGTATTTT
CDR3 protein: CSARVAATDTQYF

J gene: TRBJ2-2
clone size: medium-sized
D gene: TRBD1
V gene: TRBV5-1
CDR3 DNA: TGCGCCAGCAGCCGTAGGACAGGGAATGGCGGGGAGCTGTTTTTT
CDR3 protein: CASSRRTGNGGELFF

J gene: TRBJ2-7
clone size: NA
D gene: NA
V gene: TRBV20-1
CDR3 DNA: TGCAGTGCTAGAGATGAAGTTGCTCACCGTAGGTACGAGCAGTACTTC
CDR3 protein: CSARDEVAHRRYEQYF

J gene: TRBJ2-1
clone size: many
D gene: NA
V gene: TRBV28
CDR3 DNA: TGTGCCAGTTCCGGGATAACTTTCAATGAGCAGTGGATAACTTTCAATGAGCAGTTCTTC
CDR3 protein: CASSGITFNEQWITFNEQFF

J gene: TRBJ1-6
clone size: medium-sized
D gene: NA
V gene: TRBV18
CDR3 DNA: TGTGCCAGCTCACCCTTGGAGGGAACGAATTCACCCCTCCACTTT
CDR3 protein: CASSPLEGTNSPLHF

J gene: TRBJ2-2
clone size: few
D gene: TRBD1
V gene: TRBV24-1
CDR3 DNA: TGTGCCACCAGTGATCCGGGACAGGGCAACACCGGGGAGCTGTTTTTT
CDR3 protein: CATSDPGQGNTGELFF

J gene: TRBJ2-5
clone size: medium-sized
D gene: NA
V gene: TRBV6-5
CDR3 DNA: TGTGCCAGCAGTTACATACAGACCCAGTACTTC
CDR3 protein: CASSYIQTQYF

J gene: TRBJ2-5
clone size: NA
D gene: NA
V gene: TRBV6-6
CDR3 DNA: TGTGCCAGCAGTTACCCGGGGGATGAGACCCAGTACTTC
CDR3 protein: CASSYPGDETQYF

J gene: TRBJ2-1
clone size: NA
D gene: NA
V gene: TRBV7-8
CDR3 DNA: TGTGCCAGCAGCCCGACCGGGAATGAGCAGTTCTTC
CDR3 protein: CASSPTGNEQFF

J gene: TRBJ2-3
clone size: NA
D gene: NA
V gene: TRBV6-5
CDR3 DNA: TGTGCCAGCAGTCCCGCCGGGCCGTTAGTTACAGATACGCAGTATTTT
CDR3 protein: CASSPAGPLVTDTQYF

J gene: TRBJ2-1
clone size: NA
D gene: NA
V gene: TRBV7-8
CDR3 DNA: TGTGCCAGCAGGTTACCAGGGTCTGAGCAGTTCTTC
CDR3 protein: CASRLPGSEQFF

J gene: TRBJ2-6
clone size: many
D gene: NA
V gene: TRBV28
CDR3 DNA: TGTGCCAGCAGCCTGTGGATTAGCGGTTCTGGGGCCAACGTCCTGACTTTC
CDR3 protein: CASSLWISGSGANVLTF

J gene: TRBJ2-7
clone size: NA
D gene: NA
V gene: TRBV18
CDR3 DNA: TGTGCCAGCTCACCAGCGGGAATCTACGAGCAGTACTTC
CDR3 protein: CASSPAGIYEQYF

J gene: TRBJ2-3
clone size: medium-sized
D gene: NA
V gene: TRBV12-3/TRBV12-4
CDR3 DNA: TGTGCCAGTAGGGATTGGGCGGAACCCACAGATACGCAGTATTTT
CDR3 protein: CASRDWAEPTDTQYF

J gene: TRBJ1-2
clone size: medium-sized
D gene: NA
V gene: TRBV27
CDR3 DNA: TGTGCCAGCAGTTTAAGAGGCAGGCCCCACGAGTGGTCCAATGGCTACACCTTC
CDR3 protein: CASSLRGRPHEWSNGYTF

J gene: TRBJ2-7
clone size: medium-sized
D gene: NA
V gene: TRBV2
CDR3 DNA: TGTGCCAGCAGTGAAAAGAGAACACCCTACGAGCAGTACTTC
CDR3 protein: CASSEKRTPYEQYF

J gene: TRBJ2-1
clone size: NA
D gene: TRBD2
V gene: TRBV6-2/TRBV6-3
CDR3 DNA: TGTGCCAGCAGTTACGGGACTAGCGGCAATGAGCAGTTCTTC
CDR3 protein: CASSYGTSGNEQFF

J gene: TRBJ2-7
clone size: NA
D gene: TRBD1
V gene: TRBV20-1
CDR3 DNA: TGCAGTGCGCCAAACGACAGGGGAGGCTACGAGCAGTACTTC
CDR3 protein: CSAPNDRGGYEQYF

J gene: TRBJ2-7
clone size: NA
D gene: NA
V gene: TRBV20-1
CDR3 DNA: TGCAGTGCTACCCACCGGACAGTAACAAATTACGAGCAGTACTTC
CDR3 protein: CSATHRTVTNYEQYF

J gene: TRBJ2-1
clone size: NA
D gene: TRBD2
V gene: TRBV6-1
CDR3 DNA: TGTGCCAGCAGTGGCCCAAGGACTAGCGGGGCTCCAGAGCAGTTCTTC
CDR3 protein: CASSGPRTSGAPEQFF

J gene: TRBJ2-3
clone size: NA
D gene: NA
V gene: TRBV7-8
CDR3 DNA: TGTGCCAGCAGCCCAAGGGGACACCTACTCGATACGCAGTATTTT
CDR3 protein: CASSPRGHLLDTQYF

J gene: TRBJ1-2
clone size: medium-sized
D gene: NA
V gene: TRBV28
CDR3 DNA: TGTGCCAGCCGCCCGGGCGGCTATGGCTACACCTTC
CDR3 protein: CASRPGGYGYTF

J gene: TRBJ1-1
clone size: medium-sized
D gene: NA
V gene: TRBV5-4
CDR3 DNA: TGTGCCAGCAGCTTGGGAAGGGTCCCTGAAGCTTTCTTT
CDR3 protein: CASSLGRVPEAFF

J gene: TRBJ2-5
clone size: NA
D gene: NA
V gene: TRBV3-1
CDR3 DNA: TGTGCCAGCAGGACAAGACAGGCGGGAGAGACCCAGTACTTC
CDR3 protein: CASRTRQAGETQYF

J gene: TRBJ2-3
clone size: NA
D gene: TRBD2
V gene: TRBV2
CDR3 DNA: TGTGCCAGCATGCGGGGGATGCAGTATTTT
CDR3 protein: CASMRGMQYF

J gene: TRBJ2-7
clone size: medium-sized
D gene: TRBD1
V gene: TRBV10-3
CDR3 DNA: TGTGCCTCGGGACAGAGTACCTACGAGCAGTACTTC
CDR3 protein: CASGQSTYEQYF

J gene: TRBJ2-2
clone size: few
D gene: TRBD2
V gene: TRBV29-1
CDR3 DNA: TGCAGCGTCCCCGCCGGACTAGCGGGGGGGTCGTACGGGGAGCTGTTTTTT
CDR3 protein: CSVPAGLAGGSYGELFF

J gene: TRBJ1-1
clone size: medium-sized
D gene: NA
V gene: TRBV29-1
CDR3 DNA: TGCAGCGCCGACGACACTGAAGCTTTCTTT
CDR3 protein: CSADDTEAFF

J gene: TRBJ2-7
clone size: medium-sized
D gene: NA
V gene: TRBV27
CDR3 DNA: TGTGCCAGCAGCTCGGGGCTGGAGCAGTACTTC
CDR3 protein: CASSSGLEQYF

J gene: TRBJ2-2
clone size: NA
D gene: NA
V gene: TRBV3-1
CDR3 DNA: TGTGCCAGCAGCCATAGCATCACCGGGGAGCTGTTTTTT
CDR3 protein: CASSHSITGELFF

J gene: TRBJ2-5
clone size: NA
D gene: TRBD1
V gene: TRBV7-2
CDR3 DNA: TGTGCCAGCAGTAGACAGGGGGTTAAGAGAGAGACCCAGTACTTC
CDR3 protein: CASSRQGVKRETQYF

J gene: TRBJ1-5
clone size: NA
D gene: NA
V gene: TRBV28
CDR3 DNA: TGTGCCAGCAAGGATCAGCCCCAGCATTTT
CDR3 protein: CASKDQPQHF

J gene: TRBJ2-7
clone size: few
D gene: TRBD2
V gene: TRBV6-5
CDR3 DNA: TGTGCCAGCAGTCCCAGACTAGCGGGGAGCCACTCCTACGAGCAGTACTTC
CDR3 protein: CASSPRLAGSHSYEQYF

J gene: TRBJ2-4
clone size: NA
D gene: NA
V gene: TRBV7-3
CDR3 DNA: TGTGCCAGCAGCGGTGACAGGGCGCGGGGCATTCAGTACTTC
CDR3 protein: CASSGDRARGIQYF

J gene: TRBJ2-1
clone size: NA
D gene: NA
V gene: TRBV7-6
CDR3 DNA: TGTGCCAGCAGCTTGGACGGATCCTACAATGAGCAGTTCTTC
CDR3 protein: CASSLDGSYNEQFF

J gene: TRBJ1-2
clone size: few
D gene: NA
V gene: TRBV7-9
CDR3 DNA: TGTGCCAGCAGCCCAGAGGCGCCGGGCTACACCTTC
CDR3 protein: CASSPEAPGYTF

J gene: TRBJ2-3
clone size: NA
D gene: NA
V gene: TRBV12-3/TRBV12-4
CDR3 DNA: TGTGCCAGCAGTTTCCAAGTGGATACGCAGTATTTT
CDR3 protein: CASSFQVDTQYF

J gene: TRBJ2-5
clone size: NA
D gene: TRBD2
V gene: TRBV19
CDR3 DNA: TGTGCCAGTAGTATAGTTTTTGCTAGCGGGGGGGCCTCAGAGACCCAGTACTTC
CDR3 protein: CASSIVFASGGASETQYF

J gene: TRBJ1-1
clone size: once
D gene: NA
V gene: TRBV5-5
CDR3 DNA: TGTGCCAGCAGTATGGGTGGGGACACTGAAGCTTTCTTT
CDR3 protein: CASSMGGDTEAFF

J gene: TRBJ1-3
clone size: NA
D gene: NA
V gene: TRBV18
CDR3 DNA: TGTGCCAGCTCACCACCGGTGGGCTCTGGAAACACCATATATTTT
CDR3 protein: CASSPPVGSGNTIYF

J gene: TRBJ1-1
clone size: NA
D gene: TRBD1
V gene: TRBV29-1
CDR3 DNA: TGCAGCGTCCAACAGGGGGGGCGAGGAACTGAAGCTTTCTTT
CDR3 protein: CSVQQGGRGTEAFF

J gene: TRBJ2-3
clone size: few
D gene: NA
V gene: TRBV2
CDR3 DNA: TGTGCCAGCAGCTATGCACGGGATACGCAGTATTTT
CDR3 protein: CASSYARDTQYF